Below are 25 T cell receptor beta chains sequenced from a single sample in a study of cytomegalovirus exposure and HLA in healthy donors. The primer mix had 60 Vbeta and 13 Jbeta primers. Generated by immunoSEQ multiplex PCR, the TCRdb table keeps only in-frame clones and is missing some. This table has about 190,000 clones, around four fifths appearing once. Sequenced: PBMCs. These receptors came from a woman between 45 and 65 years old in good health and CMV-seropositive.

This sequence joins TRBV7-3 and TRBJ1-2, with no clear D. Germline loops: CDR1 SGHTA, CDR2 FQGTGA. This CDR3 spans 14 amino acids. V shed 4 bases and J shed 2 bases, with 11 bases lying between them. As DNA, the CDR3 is TGTGCCAGCAGCTCCGGGAGAGGGAACTATGGCTACACCTTC. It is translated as CASSSGRGNYGYTF.

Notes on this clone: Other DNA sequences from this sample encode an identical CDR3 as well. CDR3 DNA sequence: TGTGCCAGCAGCGTAGCTACAGGCGAGAATGAAAAACTGTTTTTT. This encodes CASSVATGENEKLFF. The gene calls are TRBV9 and TRBJ1-4, with D possibly being TRBD1 (5 bases). With 0 bases removed from V and 5 bases from J, the gap between germline ends came to 11 bases. Germline V gene sequence: CDR1 SGDLS, CDR2 YYNGEE. This CDR3 region has 15 residues.

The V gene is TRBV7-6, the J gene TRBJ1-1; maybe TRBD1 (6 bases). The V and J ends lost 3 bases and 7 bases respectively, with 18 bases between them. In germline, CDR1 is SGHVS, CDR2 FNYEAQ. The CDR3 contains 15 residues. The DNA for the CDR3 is TGTGCCAGCAGCTTGCTGAGGGGGAAGGATATTGAAGCTTTCTTT. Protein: CASSLLRGKDIEAFF.

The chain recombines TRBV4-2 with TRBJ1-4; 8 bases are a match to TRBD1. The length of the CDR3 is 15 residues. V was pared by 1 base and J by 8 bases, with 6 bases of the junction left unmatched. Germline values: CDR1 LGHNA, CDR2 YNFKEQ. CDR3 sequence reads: CASSQADRGGEKLFF. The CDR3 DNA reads TGTGCCAGCAGCCAAGCCGACAGGGGAGGGGAAAAACTGTTTTTT.

This chain's CDR3 is CASSPARDRAGYNYGYTF. CDR3 bases: TGCGCCAGCAGCCCTGCCCGGGACAGGGCAGGGTATAACTATGGCTACACCTTC. V gene TRBV5-1 combines with J gene TRBJ1-2; 9 nucleotides agree with TRBD1. V dropped 4 bases and J dropped 1; count of bases not matched to a gene: 14. Germline CDR1 and CDR2: SGHRS and YFSETQ. The CDR3 spans 18 residues.

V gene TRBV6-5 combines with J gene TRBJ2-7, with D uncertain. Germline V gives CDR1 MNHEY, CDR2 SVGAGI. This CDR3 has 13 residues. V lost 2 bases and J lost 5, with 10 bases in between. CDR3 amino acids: CASSYTNEDEQYF. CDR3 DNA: TGTGCCAGCAGTTACACCAACGAGGACGAGCAGTACTTC.

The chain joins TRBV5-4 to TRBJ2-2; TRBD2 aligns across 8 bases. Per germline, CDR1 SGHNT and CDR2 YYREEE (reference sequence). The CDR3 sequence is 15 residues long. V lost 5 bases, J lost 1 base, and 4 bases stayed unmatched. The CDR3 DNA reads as TGTGCCAGCAGGCCGGGAGGGGGGAACACCGGGGAGCTGTTTTTT. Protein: CASRPGGGNTGELFF.

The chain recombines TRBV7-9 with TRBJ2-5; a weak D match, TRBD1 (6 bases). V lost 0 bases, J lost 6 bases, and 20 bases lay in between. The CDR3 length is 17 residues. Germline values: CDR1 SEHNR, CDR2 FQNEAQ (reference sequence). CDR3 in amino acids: CASSLARSQGMRKTQYF. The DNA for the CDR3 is TGTGCCAGCAGCTTAGCTAGATCACAGGGAATGAGAAAGACCCAGTACTTC. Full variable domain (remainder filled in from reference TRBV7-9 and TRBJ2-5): DTGVSQNPRHKITKRGQNVTFRCDPISEHNRLYWYRQTLGQGPEFLTYFQNEAQLEKSRLLSDRFSAERPKGSFSTLEIQRTEQGDSAMYLCASSLARSQGMRKTQYFGPGTRLLVL.

The CDR3 loop is CASSEASFRDSGELFF. CDR3 sequence (DNA): TGTGCCAGCAGTGAAGCATCTTTCCGGGATTCCGGGGAGCTGTTTTTT. This chain joins TRBV6-1 and TRBJ2-2; D possibly corresponds to TRBD2 (5 bases). This CDR3 has 16 residues. The V end was cut by 0 bases, the J end by 6 bases, with 14 bases between. Looked up from germline, CDR1 is MNHNS and CDR2 is SASEGT.

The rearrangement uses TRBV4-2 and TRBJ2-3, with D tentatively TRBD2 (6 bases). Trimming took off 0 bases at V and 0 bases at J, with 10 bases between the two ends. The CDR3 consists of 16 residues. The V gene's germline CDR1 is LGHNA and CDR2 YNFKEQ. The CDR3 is CASSQEWRGSTDTQYF. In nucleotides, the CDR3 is TGTGCCAGCAGCCAAGAGTGGCGGGGTAGCACAGATACGCAGTATTTT.

The CDR3 coding sequence is TGTGCCAGCAGAGAGACAGGATACAATGAGCAGTTCTTC. It encodes CASRETGYNEQFF. The chain is built from TRBV2 and TRBJ2-1, with D perhaps matching TRBD1 (6 bases). The germline V and J ends were trimmed by 6 bases and 4 bases, with 10 bases remaining between them. The CDR3 covers 13 residues. Germline CDR1 and CDR2: SNHLY and FYNNEI. Full variable domain (remainder filled in from reference TRBV2 and TRBJ2-1): EPEVTQTPSHQVTQMGQEVILRCVPISNHLYFYWYRQILGQKVEFLVSFYNNEISEKSEIFDDQFSVERPDGSNFTLKIRSTKLEDSAMYFCASRETGYNEQFFGPGTRLTVL.

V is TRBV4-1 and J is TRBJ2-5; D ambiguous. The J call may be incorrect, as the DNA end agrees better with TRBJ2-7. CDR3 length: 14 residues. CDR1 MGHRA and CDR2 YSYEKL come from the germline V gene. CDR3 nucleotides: TGCGCCAGCAGCCAAGTTGAGGCTGCCTACGAGCAGTACTTC. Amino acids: CASSQVEAAYEQYF.

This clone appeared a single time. As DNA, the CDR3 is TGTGCCAGCAGCTCCCCGGGACTAGCGGGGGGGTCGGACACCGGGGAGCTGTTTTTT. Its protein product is CASSSPGLAGGSDTGELFF. This chain links TRBV7-8 with TRBJ2-2, with 16 positions matching TRBD2. CDR1 SGHVS and CDR2 FQNEAQ come from the germline V gene. V lost 4 bases, J lost 3 bases, and 8 bases stayed unmatched. The CDR3 covers 19 residues.

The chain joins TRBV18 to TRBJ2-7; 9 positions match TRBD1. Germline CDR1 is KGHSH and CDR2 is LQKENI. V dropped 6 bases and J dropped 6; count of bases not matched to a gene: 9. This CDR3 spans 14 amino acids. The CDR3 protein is CASSTVQGAVEQYF. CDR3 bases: TGTGCCAGCTCGACCGTACAGGGGGCTGTCGAGCAGTACTTC.

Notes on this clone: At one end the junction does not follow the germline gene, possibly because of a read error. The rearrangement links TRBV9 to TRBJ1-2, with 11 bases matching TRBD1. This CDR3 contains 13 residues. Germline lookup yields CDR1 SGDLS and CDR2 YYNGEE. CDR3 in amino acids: CASGTGGGYGHTF. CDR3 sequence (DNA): TGTGCCAGCGGGACAGGGGGAGGCTATGGCCACACCTTC.

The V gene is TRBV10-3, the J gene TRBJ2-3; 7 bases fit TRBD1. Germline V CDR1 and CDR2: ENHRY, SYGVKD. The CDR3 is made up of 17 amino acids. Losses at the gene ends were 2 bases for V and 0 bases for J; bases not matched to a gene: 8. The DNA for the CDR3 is TGTGCCATCAGTGAGACAGGACAGGCTTCTAGCACAGATACGCAGTATTTT. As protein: CAISETGQASSTDTQYF.

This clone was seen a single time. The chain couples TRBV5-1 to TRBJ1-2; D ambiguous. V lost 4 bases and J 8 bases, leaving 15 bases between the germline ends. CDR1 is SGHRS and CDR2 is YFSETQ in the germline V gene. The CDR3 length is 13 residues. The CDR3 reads CASSVTPERGYTF. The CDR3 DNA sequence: TGCGCCAGCAGCGTAACTCCCGAAAGAGGCTACACCTTC.

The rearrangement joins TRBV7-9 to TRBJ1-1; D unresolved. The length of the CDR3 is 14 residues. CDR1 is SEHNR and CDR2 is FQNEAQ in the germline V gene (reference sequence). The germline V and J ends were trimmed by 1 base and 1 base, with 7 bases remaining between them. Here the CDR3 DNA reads TGTGCCAGCAGCTTAGTAGTCCAGAACACTGAAGCTTTCTTT. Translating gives CASSLVVQNTEAFF.

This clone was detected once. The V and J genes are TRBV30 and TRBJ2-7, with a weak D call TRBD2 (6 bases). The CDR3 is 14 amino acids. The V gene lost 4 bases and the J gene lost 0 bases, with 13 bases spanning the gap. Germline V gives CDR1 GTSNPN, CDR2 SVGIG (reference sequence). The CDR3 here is CAWTFSGGSYEQYF. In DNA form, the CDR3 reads TGTGCCTGGACCTTTAGCGGTGGCTCCTACGAGCAGTACTTC.

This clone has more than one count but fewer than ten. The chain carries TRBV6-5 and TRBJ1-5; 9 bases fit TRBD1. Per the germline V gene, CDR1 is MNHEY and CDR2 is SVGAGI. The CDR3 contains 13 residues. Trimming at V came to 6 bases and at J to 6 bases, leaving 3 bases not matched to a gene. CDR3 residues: CASRGQGTQPQHF. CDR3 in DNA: TGTGCCAGCAGGGGACAGGGTACTCAGCCCCAGCATTTT.

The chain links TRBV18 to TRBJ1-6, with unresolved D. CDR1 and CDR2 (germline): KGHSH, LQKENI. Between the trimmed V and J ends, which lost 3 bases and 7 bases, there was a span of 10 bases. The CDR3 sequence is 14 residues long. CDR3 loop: CASSPRTGNSPLHF. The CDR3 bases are TGTGCCAGCTCACCCCGGACGGGGAATTCACCCCTCCACTTT.

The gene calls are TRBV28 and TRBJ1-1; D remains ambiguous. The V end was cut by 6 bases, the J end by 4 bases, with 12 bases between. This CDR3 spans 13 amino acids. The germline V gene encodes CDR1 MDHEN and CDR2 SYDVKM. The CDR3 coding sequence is TGTGCCAGCAGCCCGGGTTTCGGCACTGAAGCTTTCTTT. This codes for CASSPGFGTEAFF.

CDR3 sequence reads: CAISESRGPVGYEQYF. CDR3 bases: TGTGCCATCAGTGAGTCGCGGGGGCCGGTCGGGTACGAGCAGTACTTC. The rearrangement uses TRBV10-3 and TRBJ2-7; D is perhaps TRBD2 (7 bases). The ends were cut back, 0 bases at V and 4 bases at J, with 16 bases in the middle. The germline CDR1 and CDR2 sequences are ENHRY and SYGVKD. This CDR3 is 16 amino acids long.

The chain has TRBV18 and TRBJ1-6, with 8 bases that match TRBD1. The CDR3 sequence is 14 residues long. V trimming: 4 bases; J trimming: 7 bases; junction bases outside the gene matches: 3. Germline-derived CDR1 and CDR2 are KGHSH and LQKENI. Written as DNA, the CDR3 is TGTGCCAGCTCACTCCGGGACAGGAATTCACCCCTCCACTTT. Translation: CASSLRDRNSPLHF.

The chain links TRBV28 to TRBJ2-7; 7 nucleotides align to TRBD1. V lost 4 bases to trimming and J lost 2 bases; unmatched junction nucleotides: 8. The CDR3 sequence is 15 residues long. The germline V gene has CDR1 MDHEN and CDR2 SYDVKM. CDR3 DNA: TGTGCCAGCAGTTCACCGGGACAGAAGCCCTACGAGCAGTACTTC. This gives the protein CASSSPGQKPYEQYF.